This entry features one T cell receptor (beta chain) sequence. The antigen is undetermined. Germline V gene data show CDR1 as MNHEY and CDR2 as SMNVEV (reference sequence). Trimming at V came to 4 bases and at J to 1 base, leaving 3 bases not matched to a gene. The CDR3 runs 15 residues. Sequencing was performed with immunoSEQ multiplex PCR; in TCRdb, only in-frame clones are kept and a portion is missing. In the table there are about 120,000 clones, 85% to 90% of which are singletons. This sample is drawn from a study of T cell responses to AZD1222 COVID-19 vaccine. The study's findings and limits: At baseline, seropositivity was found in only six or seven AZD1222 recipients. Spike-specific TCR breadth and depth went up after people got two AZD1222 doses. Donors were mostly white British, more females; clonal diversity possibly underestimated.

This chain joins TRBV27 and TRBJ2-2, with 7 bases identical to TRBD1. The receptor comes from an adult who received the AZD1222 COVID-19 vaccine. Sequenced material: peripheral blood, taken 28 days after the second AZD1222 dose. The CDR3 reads CASSWGQRNTGELFF. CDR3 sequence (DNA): TGTGCCAGCAGTTGGGGACAGCGGAACACCGGGGAGCTGTTTTTT.